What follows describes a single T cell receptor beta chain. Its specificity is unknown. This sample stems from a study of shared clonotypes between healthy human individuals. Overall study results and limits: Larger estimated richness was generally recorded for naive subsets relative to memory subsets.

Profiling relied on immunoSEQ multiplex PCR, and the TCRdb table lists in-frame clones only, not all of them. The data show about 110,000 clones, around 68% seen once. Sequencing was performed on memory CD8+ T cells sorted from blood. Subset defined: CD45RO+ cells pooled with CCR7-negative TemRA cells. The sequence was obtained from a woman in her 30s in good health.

The CDR3 loop reads CASGYSRGHTEAFF. In nucleotides, the CDR3 is TGTGCCAGCGGCTACAGTAGAGGGCACACTGAAGCTTTCTTT. This chain links TRBV27 with TRBJ1-1; D remains unclear. This CDR3 has 14 amino acids. Deletions cut 8 bases from V and 3 bases from J, with 16 bases between. In germline, CDR1 is MNHEY, CDR2 SMNVEV (reference sequence).